The table lists the clone carrying this TCR beta chain with many counts. The antigen remains undetermined. Germline V gene data show CDR1 as SGHVS and CDR2 as FNYEAQ. Losses at the gene ends were 4 bases for V and 2 bases for J; bases not matched to a gene: 5. The CDR3 is made up of 17 amino acids. The time point here: pre-sensitization, week 0. The sample's treatment: therapeutic diphenylcyclopropenone sensitization with weekly scalp DPC. This sample was included in a study of human T cells and chemical hapten exposure. As for the study in general: Patients' scalps got diphenylcyclopropenone weekly throughout the approximately 23-week study.

Library preparation tagged each individual cDNA molecule with a unique molecular identifier. Using its own MiXCR run on the RACE reads, TCRdb lists one record per CDR3 protein. The repertoire includes 250,000 or so distinct CDR3 sequences, approximately 8% of them detected once, and approximately 1.2% sits in the top ten. Study observations and caveats: Unchanged with DPC sensitization were TCRs above 1 in 1000 frequency.

This TCR derives from a man between 18 and 35 years old with alopecia areata. Some clones in this sample may be carry-over from other donors' samples. The V and J genes are TRBV7-6 and TRBJ2-5; 15 bases are shared with TRBD2. The sample in question was whole blood, obtained in connection with sensitization to the hapten diphenylcyclopropenone (DPC). The chain's CDR3 is CASSSGLAGGPQETQYF. Here the CDR3 DNA reads TGTGCCAGCAGCTCGGGACTAGCGGGGGGACCTCAAGAGACCCAGTACTTC.